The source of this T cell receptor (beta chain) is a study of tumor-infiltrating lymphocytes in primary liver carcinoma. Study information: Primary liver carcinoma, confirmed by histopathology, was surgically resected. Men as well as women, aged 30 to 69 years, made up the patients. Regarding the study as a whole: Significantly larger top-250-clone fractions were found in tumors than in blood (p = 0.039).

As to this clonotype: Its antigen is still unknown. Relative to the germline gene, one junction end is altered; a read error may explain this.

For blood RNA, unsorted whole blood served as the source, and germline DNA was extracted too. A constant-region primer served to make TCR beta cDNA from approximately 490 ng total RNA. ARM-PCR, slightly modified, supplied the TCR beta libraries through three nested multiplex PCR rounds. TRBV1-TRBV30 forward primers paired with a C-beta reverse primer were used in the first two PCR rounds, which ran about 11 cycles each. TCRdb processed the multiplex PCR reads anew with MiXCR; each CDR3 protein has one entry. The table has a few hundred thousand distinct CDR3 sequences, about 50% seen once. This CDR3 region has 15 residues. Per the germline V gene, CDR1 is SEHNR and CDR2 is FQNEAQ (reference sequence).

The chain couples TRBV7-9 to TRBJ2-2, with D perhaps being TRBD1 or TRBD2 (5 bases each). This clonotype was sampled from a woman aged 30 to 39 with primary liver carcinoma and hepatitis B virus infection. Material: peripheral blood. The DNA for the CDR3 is TGTGCCAGCAGCTTAGTTGTGGGGCGAACCGGGGAGCTGTTATTT. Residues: CASSLVVGRTGELLF.